The 17 T cell receptor beta chains given below trace back to one sample, sequenced in a study of T cells in Graves' hyperthyroidism and ophthalmopathy (dated by TCRdb to the late 2010s). The library was generated by multiplex PCR. Sequenced using an Illumina HiSeq 2000. The TCR beta CDR3 regions were amplified from RNA transcripts. For the first round of RT-PCR on the TCR CDR3, the HTBI primer set was used together with the Qiagen OneStep RT-PCR kit. The public reads were quality trimmed at Q25 with fastp and then assembled into clones with MiXCR by TCRdb, keeping productive beta chains. Every distinct CDR3 protein forms one entry, paired with its most common genes and DNA. This sample is represented by around 480,000 distinct CDR3 sequences; around 15% of them were singletons. Less than 20% of the sample is taken by the ten largest. Sequencing used blood. Receptor source: a young woman with Graves' hyperthyroidism.

As for this clonotype: This may stem from a read error, because a much larger clone lies one nucleotide away. The V call is TRBV9, the J call TRBJ1-6; 9 bases are shared with TRBD1. Germline assignment: CDR1 SGDLS and CDR2 YYNGEE. The CDR3 sequence is 16 residues long. For the CDR3, the DNA is TGTGCCAGCAGCACAAAAGGACAGGGGCTCAATTCACCCCTCCGCTTT. As protein: CASSTKGQGLNSPLRF.

This clonotype has a count of ten or more. The rearrangement uses TRBV12-3 or TRBV12-4 and TRBJ2-3, with D possibly matching TRBD2 (5 bases). The V gene lost 2 bases and the J gene lost 2 bases, with 17 bases spanning the gap. The CDR3 is made up of 17 amino acids. The CDR3 reads CASSLQELGYYTDTQYF. CDR3 coding DNA: TGTGCCAGCAGTTTACAAGAACTAGGATATTACACAGATACGCAGTATTTT.

This clonotype was seen many times. This chain links TRBV9 with TRBJ2-1, with 8 bases that match TRBD2. The germline CDR1 and CDR2 sequences are SGDLS and YYNGEE. The ends lost 4 bases at V and 7 bases at J; junction bases unmatched: 10. This CDR3 region has 15 residues. The CDR3 sequence is CASSLRVAGSNEQFF. The CDR3 bases are TGTGCCAGCAGCCTCCGGGTAGCGGGATCTAATGAGCAGTTCTTC.

Only a few counts were recorded for this clonotype. This chain connects TRBV3-1 to TRBJ2-1, with D perhaps assigned TRBD1 or TRBD2 (6 bases each). Between the trimmed V and J ends, which lost 4 bases and 9 bases, there was a span of 19 bases. This CDR3 is built from 15 residues. From germline, CDR1 is LGHDT and CDR2 YNNKEL (reference sequence). The CDR3 DNA reads as TGTGCCAGCAGCCCCCAGTTGGGGAAGGGGGGTGAGCAGTTCTTC. Protein sequence: CASSPQLGKGGEQFF.

This clonotype was counted many times. The rearrangement joins TRBV12-5 to TRBJ1-1, with D maybe TRBD1 (5 bases). Germline V gene data show CDR1 as LGHNT and CDR2 as FRNRAP. The length of the CDR3 is 15 residues. V lost 0 bases to trimming and J lost 4 bases, with 12 bases between them. The CDR3 nucleotides read TGTGCTAGTGGTTTGGTAGGGGCAGGGTCCACTGAAGCTTTCTTT. It yields the protein CASGLVGAGSTEAFF.

This clonotype has a count of ten or more. V is TRBV4-1 and J is TRBJ2-3; tentative D call: TRBD2 (5 bases). The V gene lost 0 bases and the J gene lost 1 base, with 11 bases spanning the gap. CDR3 length equals 16 residues. The germline V gene has CDR1 MGHRA and CDR2 YSYEKL. Written as DNA, the CDR3 is TGCGCCAGCAGCCAAGAGGTCTCGCGGGGCACAGATACGCAGTATTTT. It yields the protein CASSQEVSRGTDTQYF.

This clonotype came up many times. The chain joins TRBV10-3 to TRBJ2-3, with TRBD2 matching 12 bases. J gave up 0 bases and V 7 bases, and 5 bases lay outside the gene matches. The germline V gene encodes CDR1 ENHRY and CDR2 SYGVKD. This CDR3 region has 16 residues. The CDR3 reads CAITKLAGGSTDTQYF. The CDR3 DNA follows: TGTGCCATCACCAAACTAGCGGGAGGAAGCACAGATACGCAGTATTTT.

The chain recombines TRBV6-2 or TRBV6-3 with TRBJ2-5; D ambiguous. Trimming shortened V by 10 bases and J by 5 bases, and 8 bases separated the two germline ends. The CDR3 spans 10 residues. The germline gives CDR1 MNHEY, CDR2 SVGEGT. The CDR3 is CATRLETQYF. Written as DNA, the CDR3 is TGTGCCACGAGGCTTGAGACCCAGTACTTC.

The sample holds many counts of this clonotype. The genes are TRBV27 and TRBJ2-5; 9 bases map to TRBD1. Losses at the gene ends were 6 bases for V and 3 bases for J; bases not matched to a gene: 5. Germline assignment: CDR1 MNHEY and CDR2 SMNVEV (reference sequence). The CDR3 sequence is 14 residues long. The CDR3 reads CASSGDRVEETQYF. The CDR3 bases are TGTGCCAGCAGCGGGGACAGGGTGGAAGAGACCCAGTACTTC.

This clonotype has a count of ten or more. The V and J genes are TRBV5-1 and TRBJ1-1; 9 positions match TRBD1. V lost 2 bases, J lost 4 bases, and 3 bases stayed unmatched. CDR1 is SGHRS and CDR2 is YFSETQ in the germline V gene. The CDR3 contains 14 residues. The DNA for the CDR3 is TGCGCCAGCAGCTTACAGGGGGCCAGCACTGAAGCTTTCTTT. This codes for CASSLQGASTEAFF.

V gene TRBV4-2 combines with J gene TRBJ1-2; weak D call: TRBD1 (5 bases). From germline, CDR1 is LGHNA and CDR2 YNFKEQ. The CDR3 has 13 amino acids. Trimming took off 1 base at V and 6 bases at J, with 9 bases between the two ends. The CDR3 sequence: CASSQGQGHGYTF. CDR3 bases: TGTGCCAGCAGCCAAGGGCAGGGTCATGGCTACACCTTC.

This clonotype was picked up many times. This chain links TRBV24-1 with TRBJ2-5; D is tentatively TRBD1 or TRBD2 (6 bases each). V lost 9 bases to trimming and J lost 5 bases, with 18 bases between them. The length of the CDR3 is 14 residues. Germline V lookup: CDR1 KGHDR, CDR2 SFDVKD. The CDR3: CATGGGRVEETQYF. As DNA, the CDR3 is TGTGCCACCGGAGGGGGTCGGGTAGAGGAGACCCAGTACTTC.

This clonotype has ten or more counts. This chain connects TRBV11-2 to TRBJ2-1; D remains unclear. Germline V gene sequence: CDR1 SGHAT, CDR2 FQNNGV. V shed 4 bases and J shed 4 bases, with 8 bases lying between them. The CDR3 sequence is 13 residues long. CDR3 DNA: TGTGCCAGCAGCTCCAATCCGTACAATGAGCAGTTCTTC. It codes for CASSSNPYNEQFF.

This clonotype was observed at least ten times. The chain is built from TRBV12-3 or TRBV12-4 and TRBJ2-3; D gene ambiguous. V was pared by 2 bases and J by 1 base, with 10 bases between. This CDR3 is 15 amino acids long. The DNA for the CDR3 is TGTGCCAGCAGTTTATCTGGGCTCGGCACAGATACGCAGTATTTT. It translates to CASSLSGLGTDTQYF.

This clonotype was counted between two and nine times. This chain connects TRBV7-3 to TRBJ2-2; 11 nucleotides line up with TRBD1. Germline V gene lookup returns CDR1 SGHTA and CDR2 FQGTGA. This CDR3 is built from 15 residues. V lost 7 bases to trimming and J lost 7 bases; unmatched junction nucleotides: 8. DNA of the CDR3: TGTGCCAGCACCCCGGGACAGGGGGTTTTCGGGGAGCTGTTTTTT. Amino acids: CASTPGQGVFGELFF.

This clonotype was counted many times. This sequence joins TRBV10-3 and TRBJ1-1; the D is unclear. Per germline, CDR1 ENHRY and CDR2 SYGVKD. The germline V and J ends were trimmed by 3 bases and 1 base, with 6 bases remaining between them. This CDR3 contains 13 residues. As DNA, the CDR3 is TGTGCCATCAGTGAAAGGTGGAACACTGAAGCTTTCTTT. This codes for CAISERWNTEAFF.

The genes are TRBV6-2 or TRBV6-3 and TRBJ1-1; no clear D gene. This CDR3 is 15 amino acids long. V lost 6 bases and J lost 3, with 17 bases in between. In germline, CDR1 is MNHEY, CDR2 SVGEGT. In nucleotides, the CDR3 is TGTGCCAGCAGGGATTGGGGTCATCGGGACACTGAAGCTTTCTTT. Translating gives CASRDWGHRDTEAFF.